This T cell receptor (beta chain) originates from a study of shared clonotypes between healthy human individuals. Study outcomes and limitations: Few donors restricted represented genetic and exposure-history diversity.

For this clone: What it binds is unknown.

J was trimmed by 3 bases and V by 3 bases; bases with no gene match: 3. CDR3 length equals 15 residues. The germline V gene has CDR1 SNHLY and CDR2 FYNNEI. The repertoire was sequenced with immunoSEQ multiplex PCR; TCRdb's copy has only in-frame clones and lacks some. The sample holds millions of clones, over 90% seen once. The receptor was derived from a man aged 18 to 35 in good health. Some clones in this sample may be carry-over from other donors' samples. The sequencing input was naive CD4+ T cells from PBMCs. The subset denotes: CD45RA+ positively selected. The chain is built from TRBV2 and TRBJ2-3; TRBD1 agrees at 10 bases. The CDR3 bases are TGTGCCAGCAGTGAGGGGACAGGGGTGACAGATACGCAGTATTTT. Amino acid sequence: CASSEGTGVTDTQYF.